These 29 T cell receptor beta chains were all obtained from the same sample, sequenced in a study of T-cell reconstitution after alpha-beta-depleted transplantation in children. TCRbeta library construction was performed incorporating unique molecular identifiers. TCRdb analysed the PCR reads with MiXCR anew, one entry per CDR3 protein. This sample has roughly 570,000 distinct CDR3 sequences, with 25% to 30% found just once. The material sequenced was PBMCs, taken before TCRalphabeta/CD19-depleted stem cell transplant. These receptors were taken from a boy under two years old with Wiskott-Aldrich syndrome, due to receive a stem cell transplant.

The table lists this clonotype with a few counts. This chain uses TRBV27 with TRBJ2-2; the D is unclear. Between the trimmed V and J ends, which lost 9 bases and 6 bases, there was a span of 17 bases. The CDR3 length is 14 residues. CDR1 is MNHEY, CDR2 SMNVEV, per germline (reference sequence). In nucleotides, the CDR3 is TGTGCCAGTCAGGCGCGAGTAGGCCCCGGGGAGCTGTTTTTT. It codes for CASQARVGPGELFF.

This clonotype turned up a few times. The V gene is TRBV6-1, the J gene TRBJ2-5; D gene ambiguous. The V gene's germline CDR1 is MNHNS and CDR2 SASEGT. The length of the CDR3 is 13 residues. Trimming took off 4 bases at V and 0 bases at J, with 6 bases between the two ends. In DNA, the CDR3 is TGTGCCAGCAGTGGAGGTAACCAAGAGACCCAGTACTTC. Protein sequence: CASSGGNQETQYF.

This clonotype was counted many times. V usage is TRBV27 and J usage is TRBJ2-2; D not resolved. Trimming removed 4 bases from V and 2 bases from J, with 5 bases in between. The CDR3 extends over 13 amino acids. Germline CDR1 and CDR2: MNHEY and SMNVEV (reference sequence). CDR3 nucleotides: TGTGCCAGCAGTTCCCTAAACACCGGGGAGCTGTTTTTT. This sequence encodes CASSSLNTGELFF.

In this sample, this clonotype turned up a few times. This sequence joins TRBV29-1 and TRBJ2-7; TRBD2 agrees at 10 bases. The germline gives CDR1 SQVTM, CDR2 ANQGSEA. The V gene end was trimmed by 4 bases and the J gene end by 4 bases; junction bases not matched to a gene: 10. CDR3 size: 15 residues. The CDR3 sequence: CSVGQLAGVAYEQYF. The CDR3 DNA follows: TGCAGCGTTGGCCAGCTAGCGGGAGTTGCATACGAGCAGTACTTC.

The sample holds a few counts of this clonotype. This chain joins TRBV20-1 and TRBJ1-1, with D tentatively TRBD1 (5 bases). V lost 5 bases and J lost 0, with 10 bases in between. This CDR3 spans 13 amino acids. CDR1 and CDR2 from the germline V gene are DFQATT and SNEGSKA (reference sequence). The CDR3: CSASSGLNTEAFF. Written as DNA, the CDR3 is TGCAGTGCTTCCTCAGGGCTGAACACTGAAGCTTTCTTT.

V is TRBV10-3 and J is TRBJ2-5; maybe TRBD1 (6 bases). The CDR3 extends over 13 amino acids. CDR1 and CDR2 (germline): ENHRY, SYGVKD. V lost 4 bases and J lost 3, with 9 bases in between. CDR3 bases: TGTGCCATCAGTGCAGGGGTTGAAGAGACCCAGTACTTC. Residues: CAISAGVEETQYF.

This clonotype turned up a few times. This chain joins TRBV29-1 and TRBJ1-2; 7 bases agree with TRBD1. There are 15 residues in the CDR3. CDR1 is SQVTM and CDR2 is ANQGSEA in the germline V gene. After removal of 0 bases from V and 3 bases from J, the junction contained 7 bases not matched to a gene. The CDR3 loop reads CSVEDWQGEYYGYTF. The CDR3 DNA follows: TGCAGCGTTGAAGATTGGCAGGGGGAGTACTATGGCTACACCTTC.

Only a few counts were recorded for this clonotype. V and J are TRBV5-1 and TRBJ2-3, with 10 bases matching TRBD2. In germline, CDR1 is SGHRS, CDR2 YFSETQ. The CDR3 sequence is 16 residues long. Losses at the gene ends were 4 bases for V and 3 bases for J; bases not matched to a gene: 8. The CDR3 reads CASSLDGTSATDTQYF. CDR3 nucleotide sequence: TGCGCCAGCAGCCTGGACGGGACTAGCGCGACAGATACGCAGTATTTT.

This clonotype was seen only a few times. The chain uses TRBV5-1 and TRBJ2-7; D uncertain. CDR3 size: 16 residues. Trimming removed 1 base from V and 0 bases from J, with 14 bases in between. CDR1 SGHRS and CDR2 YFSETQ come from the germline V gene. This chain's CDR3 is CASSLIPGSYSYEQYF. CDR3 nucleotide sequence: TGCGCCAGCAGCTTGATTCCGGGTAGTTACTCCTACGAGCAGTACTTC. The full variable domain, with the rest looked up from reference TRBV5-1 and TRBJ2-7, is KAGVTQTPRYLIKTRGQQVTLSCSPISGHRSVSWYQQTPGQGLQFLFEYFSETQRNKGNFPGRFSGRQFSNSRSEMNVSTLELGDSALYLCASSLIPGSYSYEQYFGPGTRLTVT.

This clonotype was seen only once. V gene TRBV28 combines with J gene TRBJ2-7; D may be TRBD1 (6 bases). CDR3 length: 15 residues. With 2 bases removed from V and 4 bases from J, the gap between germline ends came to 15 bases. The germline CDR1 and CDR2 sequences are MDHEN and SYDVKM. The CDR3 reads CASSLRRGRGYEQYF. The CDR3 nucleotides read TGTGCCAGCAGTTTACGTCGGGGCAGGGGTTACGAGCAGTACTTC.

In this sample, this clonotype turned up a few times. The chain employs TRBV3-1 and TRBJ2-1; D is uncertain. The germline V gene encodes CDR1 LGHDT and CDR2 YNNKEL (reference sequence). This CDR3 spans 13 amino acids. Trimming took off 2 bases at V and 0 bases at J, with 2 bases between the two ends. The CDR3 DNA is TGTGCCAGCAGCCAACTCTCCTACAATGAGCAGTTCTTC. Translated: CASSQLSYNEQFF.

For the CDR3, the DNA is TGCAGTGCTAGAGGGAGGAGGGGGCCCTACGAGCAGTACTTC. Protein product: CSARGRRGPYEQYF. The V call is TRBV20-1, the J call TRBJ2-7, with D possibly matching TRBD1 (7 bases). The length of the CDR3 is 14 residues. Germline CDR1 reads DFQATT; CDR2 reads SNEGSKA (reference sequence). V gave up 1 base and J gave up 2 bases, with 12 bases separating them.

This clonotype turned up a few times. V and J are TRBV12-3 or TRBV12-4 and TRBJ2-1, with D possibly matching TRBD1 (6 bases). Trimming pared 4 bases from V and 0 bases from J, leaving 13 bases between. The CDR3 spans 16 residues. CDR3 in DNA: TGTGCCAGCAGTTCCCACCCGGGACACTCCTACAATGAGCAGTTCTTC. It codes for CASSSHPGHSYNEQFF.

This chain uses TRBV10-3 with TRBJ1-1; 10 nucleotides line up with TRBD1. The CDR3 consists of 15 residues. Trimming removed 8 bases from V and 3 bases from J; junction bases left unmatched: 9. In germline, CDR1 is ENHRY, CDR2 SYGVKD. The CDR3 coding sequence is TGTGCCATCTCGGGGGGGGACAGGGGACACACTGAAGCTTTCTTT. This codes for CAISGGDRGHTEAFF.

This chain links TRBV7-2 with TRBJ2-7; TRBD1 matches at 9 bases. The CDR3 covers 14 residues. The ends lost 2 bases at V and 7 bases at J; junction bases unmatched: 6. Per the germline V gene, CDR1 is SGHTA and CDR2 is FQGNSA. CDR3 sequence: CASSLTGGGREQYF. For the CDR3, the DNA is TGTGCCAGCAGCTTAACAGGGGGCGGGCGAGAGCAGTACTTC.

This clonotype was found a few times. The genes are TRBV9 and TRBJ2-7, with 9 bases identical to TRBD2. The CDR3 covers 15 residues. The V segment lost 0 bases and the J segment 4 bases; nucleotides outside the gene matches: 5. Germline V gives CDR1 SGDLS, CDR2 YYNGEE. Here the CDR3 reads CASSVAAGGLYEQYF. The CDR3 nucleotides are TGTGCCAGCAGCGTAGCGGCGGGGGGGCTATACGAGCAGTACTTC.

This clonotype has only a few counts. This chain connects TRBV5-1 to TRBJ2-2; TRBD2 might be the D (6 bases). Germline CDR1 is SGHRS and CDR2 is YFSETQ. Trimming pared 6 bases from V and 3 bases from J, leaving 15 bases between. The CDR3 extends over 15 amino acids. CDR3 sequence: CASTGYSGHTGELFF. In DNA form, the CDR3 reads TGCGCCAGCACTGGTTATAGCGGACACACCGGGGAGCTGTTTTTT.

In nucleotides, the CDR3 is TGCGCCAGCAGCTTGGGTGGGACAGGGATCTACAATGAGCAGTTCTTC. Its protein is CASSLGGTGIYNEQFF. J is TRBJ2-1 and V is TRBV5-1, with TRBD1 matching 9 bases. J was trimmed by 3 bases and V by 0 bases; bases with no gene match: 4. The CDR3 consists of 16 residues. The germline CDR1 and CDR2 sequences are SGHRS and YFSETQ.

CDR3 loop: CSASGGASYNEQFF. The CDR3, as DNA: TGCAGTGCTAGCGGCGGGGCATCCTACAATGAGCAGTTCTTC. V gene TRBV20-1 combines with J gene TRBJ2-1, with TRBD2 as a possible D gene (6 bases). CDR3 length: 14 amino acids. Germline V lookup: CDR1 DFQATT, CDR2 SNEGSKA (reference sequence). Trimming took off 3 bases at V and 1 base at J, with 10 bases between the two ends.

This clonotype was observed a handful of times. The rearrangement uses TRBV27 and TRBJ1-4, with TRBD1 matching over 12 bases. Germline assignment: CDR1 MNHEY and CDR2 SMNVEV (reference sequence). The V and J ends lost 5 bases and 7 bases, in that order; junction bases with no gene match: 8. This CDR3 is 16 amino acids long. CDR3 sequence reads: CASSPKGQGAFEKLFF. The CDR3 DNA is TGTGCCAGCAGTCCCAAGGGACAGGGGGCTTTTGAAAAACTGTTTTTT.

This clonotype was detected only a few times. The rearrangement uses TRBV20-1 and TRBJ2-7; D is unresolved. The CDR3 runs to 12 residues. V lost 6 bases, J lost 1 base, and 10 bases lay in between. From germline, CDR1 is DFQATT and CDR2 SNEGSKA (reference sequence). CDR3 sequence: CSAARRSYEQYF. Here the CDR3 DNA reads TGCAGTGCAGCAAGGCGTTCCTACGAGCAGTACTTC.

This clonotype was counted only a few times. V usage is TRBV10-3 and J usage is TRBJ1-1, with D possibly matching TRBD1 (5 bases). Per the germline V gene, CDR1 is ENHRY and CDR2 is SYGVKD. The V end was cut by 6 bases, the J end by 3 bases, with 14 bases between. CDR3 size: 14 residues. CDR3 residues: CAIRLAQVDTEAFF. The CDR3 DNA sequence: TGTGCCATCAGACTAGCACAGGTGGACACTGAAGCTTTCTTT.

The J gene is TRBJ2-5, the V gene TRBV29-1; D is possibly TRBD2 (5 bases). The CDR3 is 15 residues long. The V end was cut by 8 bases, the J end by 4 bases, with 23 bases between. Germline V CDR1 and CDR2: SQVTM, ANQGSEA. The chain's CDR3 is CSFAHSPGKRETQYF. CDR3 coding DNA: TGCAGCTTTGCCCACTCCCCGGGGAAGAGAGAGACCCAGTACTTC.

This clonotype was recorded a few times. The V call is TRBV6-1, the J call TRBJ2-7, with D hard to call. Between the trimmed V and J ends, which lost 2 bases and 0 bases, there was a span of 11 bases. The germline V gene encodes CDR1 MNHNS and CDR2 SASEGT. This CDR3 comprises 15 residues. The CDR3 nucleotides read TGTGCCAGCAGTGAAATTTTGAAGGGCTCCTACGAGCAGTACTTC. This encodes CASSEILKGSYEQYF.

The gene calls are TRBV28 and TRBJ2-6; 8 bases align to TRBD1. The CDR3 is 17 amino acids. The germline V gene encodes CDR1 MDHEN and CDR2 SYDVKM. V lost 10 bases to trimming and J lost 0 bases; unmatched junction nucleotides: 11. The CDR3 reads CATSQDRAPSGANVLTF. The CDR3, as DNA: TGTGCCACCTCCCAGGACAGGGCACCCTCTGGGGCCAACGTCCTGACTTTC. Using reference TRBV28 and TRBJ2-6 for the parts outside the CDR3, the full variable domain is DVKVTQSSRYLVKRTGEKVFLECVQDMDHENMFWYRQDPGLGLRLIYFSYDVKMKEKGDIPEGYSVSREKKERFSLILESASTNQTSMYLCATSQDRAPSGANVLTFGAGSRLTVL.

This clonotype was detected a few times. The rearrangement uses TRBV29-1 and TRBJ2-5; 10 bases fit TRBD2. J gave up 5 bases and V 3 bases, and 3 bases lay outside the gene matches. The CDR3 runs 13 residues. Germline-derived CDR1 and CDR2 are SQVTM and ANQGSEA. Here the CDR3 reads CSVDVAGGETQYF. The CDR3, as DNA: TGCAGCGTTGATGTAGCGGGAGGTGAGACCCAGTACTTC.

This clonotype has just a few counts. The rearrangement joins TRBV5-1 to TRBJ1-2; 9 nucleotides match TRBD1. With V trimmed by 8 bases and J by 0 bases, 11 bases remained unmatched. The CDR3 spans 16 residues. In germline, CDR1 is SGHRS, CDR2 YFSETQ. CDR3 loop: CASQPGQGFTNYGYTF. CDR3 sequence (DNA): TGCGCCAGTCAACCGGGACAGGGTTTCACTAACTATGGCTACACCTTC.

There are a few counts of this clonotype. The chain combines TRBV9 with TRBJ2-7; 12 nucleotides align to TRBD2. The length of the CDR3 is 18 residues. V shed 4 bases, J shed 4 bases, and the junction held 15 bases outside the gene matches. Germline V gene data show CDR1 as SGDLS and CDR2 as YYNGEE. DNA of the CDR3: TGTGCCAGCAGCCCCGGGACTAGCGGGTCAGCCTTCAATTACGAGCAGTACTTC. This sequence encodes CASSPGTSGSAFNYEQYF.

The chain employs TRBV7-2 and TRBJ2-1, with D possibly being TRBD2 (6 bases). Germline values: CDR1 SGHTA, CDR2 FQGNSA. The CDR3 has 13 residues. Trimming pared 4 bases from V and 10 bases from J, leaving 14 bases between. The CDR3 is CASSSLLAREQFF. CDR3 sequence (DNA): TGTGCCAGCAGCTCGTTGCTAGCGCGGGAGCAGTTCTTC.